The 17 T cell receptor beta chains below were found in one sample sequenced in a study of blood T cells in healthy people across ages. A J-beta primer mix and a sample-barcoded 5' primer were used in a second PCR of about 7 to 12 cycles. MiXCR, run by TCRdb on the 5' RACE reads, gives a single entry per CDR3 protein. The profile shows approximately 730,000 distinct CDR3 sequences, around half of them singletons. The sequencing input was blood. The source is an elderly man in good health.

This chain uses TRBV11-2 with TRBJ1-2; a weak D match, TRBD1 (6 bases). This CDR3 has 15 amino acids. Germline CDR1 is SGHAT and CDR2 is FQNNGV. V was cut by 0 bases and J by 1 base, with 9 bases left in between. Here the CDR3 DNA reads TGTGCCAGCAGCTTAGAACAGGGTAGTAACTATGGCTACACCTTC. It encodes CASSLEQGSNYGYTF.

This clonotype occurred a few times. This rearrangement joins TRBV7-3 to TRBJ2-6; D perhaps matches TRBD2 (5 bases). CDR1 is SGHTA, CDR2 FQGTGA, per germline. This CDR3 spans 16 amino acids. Trimming cost V 5 bases and J 3 bases, with 14 bases left between them. CDR3 loop: CASSPSPGIGANVLTF. CDR3 nucleotides: TGTGCCAGCAGCCCCAGCCCGGGAATTGGGGCCAACGTCCTGACTTTC.

The rearrangement links TRBV12-3 or TRBV12-4 to TRBJ2-5; TRBD2 agrees at 7 bases. Trimming removed 3 bases from V and 4 bases from J; junction bases left unmatched: 5. The CDR3 extends over 14 amino acids. The chain's CDR3 is CASSLGSGAETQYF. The CDR3 nucleotides are TGTGCCAGCAGTTTGGGCAGCGGGGCAGAGACCCAGTACTTC.

For this clonotype: A clone one base away is much larger, so this may be a read error. The chain employs TRBV20-1 and TRBJ1-6; D unclear. This CDR3 has 12 amino acids. From germline, CDR1 is DFQATT and CDR2 SNEGSKA (reference sequence). In nucleotides, the CDR3 is TGCAGTGATGGGAGGAGTAATTCACCCCCCCACTTT. Protein: CSDGRSNSPPHF.

The chain combines TRBV20-1 with TRBJ2-5; D not resolved. Trimming left V 4 bases short and J 5 bases short, with 11 bases between. The CDR3 covers 12 residues. Germline CDR1 reads DFQATT; CDR2 reads SNEGSKA (reference sequence). The chain's CDR3 is CSAKSGPETQYF. The CDR3 DNA sequence: TGCAGTGCTAAATCGGGTCCGGAGACCCAGTACTTC.

This chain connects TRBV28 to TRBJ2-1; TRBD2 aligns across 9 bases. V dropped 4 bases and J dropped 7; count of bases not matched to a gene: 8. Per the germline V gene, CDR1 is MDHEN and CDR2 is SYDVKM. There are 15 residues in the CDR3. The CDR3 sequence: CASSSGLALGNEQFF. The CDR3 DNA follows: TGTGCCAGCAGTTCCGGACTAGCGTTAGGGAATGAGCAGTTCTTC.

The CDR3 protein is CASSTDGGIPDTQYF. The CDR3 coding sequence is TGCGCCAGCAGCACGGACGGAGGGATCCCAGATACGCAGTATTTT. The chain employs TRBV5-1 and TRBJ2-3, with D possibly TRBD2 on 6 matching bases. From germline, CDR1 is SGHRS and CDR2 YFSETQ. V gave up 4 bases and J gave up 4 bases, with 16 bases separating them. The CDR3 totals 15 residues.

The V and J genes are TRBV7-9 and TRBJ2-1, with 12 bases matching TRBD2. The trim removed 1 base at V and 3 bases at J, leaving 7 bases unmatched. There are 18 residues in the CDR3. The germline V gene has CDR1 SEHNR and CDR2 FQNEAQ (reference sequence). CDR3: CASSLGTSGIRNYNEQFF. The CDR3 DNA reads as TGTGCCAGCAGCTTAGGGACTAGCGGGATCCGGAACTACAATGAGCAGTTCTTC.

The chain has TRBV29-1 and TRBJ2-1; 11 nucleotides line up with TRBD1. The CDR3 has 13 residues. V lost 6 bases and J lost 3; bases outside the gene matches: 1. Germline values: CDR1 SQVTM, CDR2 ANQGSEA. The CDR3: CSVGTGGYNEQFF. The DNA for the CDR3 is TGCAGCGTGGGGACAGGGGGCTACAATGAGCAGTTCTTC.

A few counts support this clonotype. The chain joins TRBV14 to TRBJ1-2; D is unresolved. There are 13 residues in the CDR3. The ends were cut back, 1 base at V and 3 bases at J, with 6 bases in the middle. Germline V gene sequence: CDR1 SGHDN, CDR2 FVKESK. This chain's CDR3 is CASSQGTYYGYTF. DNA of the CDR3: TGTGCCAGCAGCCAAGGGACTTACTATGGCTACACCTTC.

The chain uses TRBV28 and TRBJ2-7, with 8 bases that match TRBD2. The V gene's germline CDR1 is MDHEN and CDR2 SYDVKM. The CDR3 extends over 17 amino acids. Trimming removed 2 bases from V and 4 bases from J; junction bases left unmatched: 13. The CDR3 sequence is CASSLNGVVAGPYEQYF. Written as DNA, the CDR3 is TGTGCCAGCAGTTTAAATGGTGTTGTAGCGGGACCGTACGAGCAGTACTTC.

This chain uses TRBV11-2 with TRBJ2-5; D is perhaps TRBD1 (6 bases). There are 15 residues in the CDR3. Deletions cut 2 bases from V and 10 bases from J, with 20 bases between. Germline V lookup: CDR1 SGHAT, CDR2 FQNNGV. CDR3 sequence: CASSLRGGREDSQYF. The CDR3 DNA reads as TGTGCCAGCAGCTTAAGAGGGGGACGAGAAGATAGCCAGTACTTC.

J is TRBJ2-5 and V is TRBV6-1; weak D call: TRBD1 (5 bases). Trimming removed 7 bases at V and 9 bases at J, with 15 bases between. CDR3 length equals 12 residues. Germline CDR1 MNHNS, CDR2 SASEGT. CDR3 in DNA: TGTGCCAGCAACCGAGACAGAGCCGCCCAGTACTTC. It specifies CASNRDRAAQYF.

The chain has TRBV12-3 or TRBV12-4 and TRBJ2-1, with a tentative D call TRBD2 (6 bases). Trimming cost V 5 bases and J 5 bases, with 16 bases left between them. The CDR3 consists of 15 residues. This CDR3 is CASSLDYLLDNEQFF. Written as DNA, the CDR3 is TGTGCCAGCAGTCTGGACTACCTTTTGGACAATGAGCAGTTCTTC.

This clonotype was observed a few times. The genes are TRBV4-2 and TRBJ2-1, with D unresolved. V gave up 5 bases and J gave up 5 bases, with 4 bases separating them. The CDR3 loop spans 11 amino acids. Germline V gene sequence: CDR1 LGHNA, CDR2 YNFKEQ. Written as DNA, the CDR3 is TGTGCCAGCAGCAATGACAATGAGCAGTTCTTC. Translating it yields CASSNDNEQFF.

There are many counts of this clonotype. The chain has TRBV18 and TRBJ1-2, with 9 bases that match TRBD1. The CDR3 covers 16 residues. V shed 2 bases and J 7 bases; nucleotides not matched to a gene: 11. Germline V gene data show CDR1 as KGHSH and CDR2 as LQKENI. The CDR3 sequence is CASSPNEQGQGFGYTF. The CDR3 DNA is TGTGCCAGCTCACCAAACGAGCAGGGACAGGGTTTTGGCTACACCTTC.

The table lists this clonotype with a count of one. The chain uses TRBV11-2 and TRBJ2-1, with TRBD2 as a possible D gene (6 bases). The V gene lost 7 bases and the J gene lost 6 bases, with 16 bases spanning the gap. Germline assignment: CDR1 SGHAT and CDR2 FQNNGV. There are 14 residues in the CDR3. CDR3 protein: CASNLLAMGNEQFF. The CDR3 DNA follows: TGTGCCAGCAACCTACTAGCTATGGGCAATGAGCAGTTCTTC.